Presented here are 10 T cell receptor beta chains from one specimen sequenced in a study of vaccination and CD4 T cells after COVID-19. Sequencing of the DNA from cultured CD4+ T cells was carried out with the Oncomine TCR Beta short-read assay. TCRdb analysed the PCR reads with MiXCR anew, one entry per CDR3 protein. The profile shows some 3,100 distinct CDR3 sequences, roughly 80% of them singletons. Stated treatment: roughly ten-day PBMC culture with coronavirus spike peptide pools or control peptides (ViraFEST assay). No antigen has been assigned to these receptors. Sequencing was done on a sample of CD4+ T cells from blood, cultured in vitro. The receptors derive from a human donor who had recovered from COVID-19.

Judged by abundance, this clonotype is medium-sized. The chain is built from TRBV6-1 and TRBJ1-6, with 10 bases that match TRBD1. Per the germline V gene, CDR1 is MNHNS and CDR2 is SASEGT. The trim removed 4 bases at V and 6 bases at J, leaving 3 bases unmatched. CDR3 length equals 15 residues. The CDR3 spells CASSGGQGLNSPLHF. The DNA for the CDR3 is TGTGCCAGCAGTGGGGGACAGGGGCTTAATTCACCCCTCCACTTT.

This clonotype was recorded once. The CDR3 DNA sequence: TGCAGTGCCAGACAGGGAGGTCTCTATGGCTACACCTTC. This gives the protein CSARQGGLYGYTF. The J gene is TRBJ1-2, the V gene TRBV20-1; 7 bases align to TRBD1. The CDR3 has 13 residues. Germline-derived CDR1 and CDR2 are DFQATT and SNEGSKA (reference sequence). Trimming at V came to 6 bases and at J to 4 bases, leaving 8 bases not matched to a gene.

A few counts support this clonotype. This sequence joins TRBV7-2 and TRBJ1-3; D possibly corresponds to TRBD1 (5 bases). Germline assignment: CDR1 SGHTA and CDR2 FQGNSA. Trimming took off 3 bases at V and 4 bases at J, with 10 bases between the two ends. The CDR3 has 14 residues. Here the CDR3 DNA reads TGTGCCAGCAGCTTGGGGCCGGGGGGAAACACCATATATTTT. As protein: CASSLGPGGNTIYF.

The chain has TRBV15 and TRBJ1-4, with a possible D match to TRBD1 (5 bases). The CDR3 loop spans 14 amino acids. Germline V CDR1 and CDR2: LNHNV, YYDKDF (reference sequence). V was pared by 0 bases and J by 10 bases, with 12 bases between. The CDR3 DNA follows: TGTGCCACCAGCAGAGATCCCAGGGAGGGAAAACTGTTTTTT. It specifies CATSRDPREGKLFF. The variable domain in full, completed from reference TRBV15 and TRBJ1-4, reads DAMVIQNPRYQVTQFGKPVTLSCSQTLNHNVMYWYQQKSSQAPKLLFHYYDKDFNNEADTPDNFQSRRPNTSFCFLDIRSPGLGDTAMYLCATSRDPREGKLFFGSGTQLSVL.

By share of the sample, this clonotype is large. The CDR3 loop reads CSHLQGYGYTF. Written as DNA, the CDR3 is TGCAGCCACCTCCAGGGCTATGGCTACACCTTC. The chain carries TRBV20-1 and TRBJ1-2; tentative D call: TRBD1 (5 bases). The CDR3 runs 11 residues. Germline CDR1 reads DFQATT; CDR2 reads SNEGSKA (reference sequence).

The chain carries TRBV30 and TRBJ2-7, with D perhaps TRBD1 (5 bases). The V end was cut by 2 bases, the J end by 0 bases, with 11 bases between. The CDR3 contains 14 residues. CDR1 is GTSNPN and CDR2 is SVGIG in the germline V gene (reference sequence). The CDR3 nucleotides read TGTGCCTGGAGTCCCCAAGACAGCTCCTACGAGCAGTACTTC. Translation gives CAWSPQDSSYEQYF. Combining the CDR3 with reference TRBV30 and TRBJ2-7 gives the whole variable domain SQTIHQWPATLVQPVGSPLSLECTVEGTSNPNLYWYRQAAGRGLQLLFYSVGIGQISSEVPQNLSASRPQDRQFILSSKKLLLSDSGFYLCAWSPQDSSYEQYFGPGTRLTVT.

The CDR3 sequence: CASSSYNYGYTF. The CDR3 nucleotides read TGTGCCAGCAGCTCCTATAACTATGGCTACACCTTC. V usage is TRBV7-9 and J usage is TRBJ1-2; D remains unclear. The V gene lost 4 bases and the J gene lost 1 base, with 4 bases spanning the gap. Germline V CDR1 and CDR2: SEHNR, FQNEAQ (reference sequence). The CDR3 runs 12 residues.

The CDR3 is CSASDGNYGYTF. The CDR3 nucleotides are TGCAGTGCTAGCGACGGTAACTATGGCTACACCTTC. The rearrangement links TRBV20-1 to TRBJ1-2; no clear D. The CDR3 runs 12 residues. Trimming took 3 bases from V and 1 from J, leaving 6 bases between them. CDR1 DFQATT and CDR2 SNEGSKA come from the germline V gene (reference sequence).

J is TRBJ1-5 and V is TRBV5-1; D gene uncertain. CDR1 is SGHRS and CDR2 is YFSETQ in the germline V gene. V shed 3 bases and J shed 7 bases, with 11 bases lying between them. The CDR3 is 13 residues long. The CDR3 protein is CASSYGSGQPQHF. The CDR3, as DNA: TGCGCCAGCAGCTACGGATCCGGGCAGCCCCAGCATTTT.

The chain links TRBV30 to TRBJ1-2; no definite D call. With 0 bases removed from V and 4 bases from J, the gap between germline ends came to 9 bases. The CDR3 has 13 residues. Germline V lookup: CDR1 GTSNPN, CDR2 SVGIG (reference sequence). The CDR3 loop is CAWSVVAAYGYTF. For the CDR3, the DNA is TGTGCCTGGAGTGTAGTAGCAGCCTATGGCTACACCTTC.